What follows describes a single TCR beta chain. The data were obtained in a study of blood T cell repertoires in COVID-19. TCRdb's table, derived via immunoSEQ multiplex PCR, lists solely in-frame clones and lacks some. The table includes over 200,000 clones, roughly 91% detected once. The trim removed 6 bases at V and 4 bases at J, leaving 9 bases unmatched. Per the germline V gene, CDR1 is SNHLY and CDR2 is FYNNEI. The CDR3 extends over 15 amino acids. The clonotype originates from a woman aged 40 to 50 who had recovered from COVID-19. Sequencing was carried out using peripheral blood. V gene TRBV2 combines with J gene TRBJ2-3; TRBD2 aligns across 8 bases. The CDR3 sequence: CASSRGAGVADTQYF. CDR3 nucleotide sequence: TGTGCCAGCAGCCGGGGAGCGGGAGTCGCAGATACGCAGTATTTT.